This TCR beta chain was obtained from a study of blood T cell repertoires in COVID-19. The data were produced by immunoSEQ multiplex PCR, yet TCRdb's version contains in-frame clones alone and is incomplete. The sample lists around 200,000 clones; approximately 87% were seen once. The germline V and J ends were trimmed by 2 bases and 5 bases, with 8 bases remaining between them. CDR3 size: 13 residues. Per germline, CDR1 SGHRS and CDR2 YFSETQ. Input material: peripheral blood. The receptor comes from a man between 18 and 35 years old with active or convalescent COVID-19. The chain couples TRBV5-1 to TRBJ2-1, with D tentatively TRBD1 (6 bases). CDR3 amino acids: CASSFRTDNEQFF. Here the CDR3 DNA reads TGCGCCAGCAGCTTCCGGACAGACAATGAGCAGTTCTTC.